This T cell receptor (beta chain) was documented in a study of T cells in Graves' hyperthyroidism and ophthalmopathy. Lactation, pregnancy, other autoimmune disease or uncontrolled infection excluded patients. As for this clonotype: Its target is not known.

RNA transcripts gave rise to amplified TCR beta CDR3 regions. HTBI primers were employed in a first-round RT-PCR of the TCR CDR3. MiXCR, applied by TCRdb to the multiplex PCR reads, yields one record per CDR3 protein. The data show around 600,000 distinct CDR3 sequences, about 45% seen once. V was trimmed by 0 bases and J by 2 bases, leaving 4 bases between them. The CDR3 runs to 13 residues. Germline V gene data show CDR1 as LNHDA and CDR2 as SQIVND (reference sequence). Points from the study as a whole: Blood also showed most of the thyroid clonotypes that were expanded above 0.001. Model-based prediction identified ophthalmopathy a median roughly 6.1 months prior to its onset. Stable hyperthyroidism was told apart from ophthalmopathy by a model built on 13 V-J features.

What was sequenced was peripheral blood or thyroid tissue (not recorded which). The clonotype was recovered from an adult man with Graves' disease, either hyperthyroidism or ophthalmopathy (not recorded which). The genes are TRBV19 and TRBJ2-5; D remains unclear. CDR3 DNA: TGTGCCAGTAGTATAGAACGGCAAGAGACCCAGTACTTC. It specifies CASSIERQETQYF.